This T cell receptor beta chain was identified in a study of response to subunit inactivated influenza vaccine. Study findings and constraints: New T cells are recruited in small numbers by each seasonal influenza vaccination, according to the authors' suggestion.

TCRdb reanalysed the RT-PCR reads using MiXCR and keeps one entry per CDR3 protein. Of fewer than 550,000 distinct CDR3 sequences listed, roughly 27% are singletons. In its sample, this clonotype was seen a few times. Its antigen remains unknown. This CDR3 has 14 amino acids. V was clipped by 7 bases and J by 9 bases; unmatched bases: 12. CDR1 MNHEY and CDR2 SVGEGT come from the germline V gene. The sequences come from CD4+ T cells sorted from PBMCs, collected 5 days after vaccination. The receptor comes from a man aged 50 or older who received an inactivated influenza vaccine. The chain couples TRBV6-2 or TRBV6-3 to TRBJ1-5; TRBD1 matches 7 bases. CDR3 coding DNA: TGTGCCAGCACCGGCACAGGGGACTTGGGGCCCCAGCATTTT. It is translated as CASTGTGDLGPQHF.